The clone carrying this T cell receptor (beta chain) was seen a single time. Its target is unknown. The source of the sample is a study of T cell responses to AZD1222 COVID-19 vaccine. General observations from the study: The donor group comprised mostly white British people and more females; the analysis possibly underestimated clonal diversity. Spike-spanning, vaccine-associated CD4 TCRs were dominant at 160-218 and 743-854.

Sequencing was performed with immunoSEQ multiplex PCR; in TCRdb, only in-frame clones are kept and a portion is missing. Of roughly 120,000 clones in the sample, just under 95% are singletons; the top ten hold less than 2.5%. Pooling covered second doses at about 4 or about 12 weeks. V dropped 3 bases and J dropped 10; count of bases not matched to a gene: 3. Germline V CDR1 and CDR2: SGHAT, FQNNGV. CDR3 length: 13 amino acids. The chain has TRBV11-2 and TRBJ2-3; the match to TRBD2 covers 11 bases. The origin of this receptor is an adult who received the AZD1222 COVID-19 vaccine. Material: peripheral blood, obtained 28 days after the second AZD1222 dose. In DNA, the CDR3 is TGTGCCAGCAGCTTCTCTAGCGGGGGGTCGCAGTATTTT. This codes for CASSFSSGGSQYF.